This T cell receptor beta chain was retrieved from a study of cytomegalovirus exposure and HLA in healthy donors. Overall study findings and caveats: There was a cluster of highly shared sequence variants that was likely a sequencing artifact.

The CDR3 contains 18 residues. From germline, CDR1 is MGHRA and CDR2 YSYEKL. Trimming cost V 1 base and J 3 bases; bases outside gene matches: 9. Use of 60 Vbeta and 13 Jbeta primers characterized the PCR. Using immunoSEQ multiplex PCR, the repertoire was profiled, and TCRdb retains in-frame clones only, with some absent. The data hold 150,000 or so clones, with 70% to 80% observed a single time. Of note for this clone: Its antigen is unidentified.

This sequence joins TRBV4-1 and TRBJ2-2; 9 bases fit TRBD2. The specimen sequenced was PBMCs. This TCR was sampled from a man between 35 and 55 years old in good health and CMV-seropositive. CDR3 sequence (DNA): TGCGCCAGCAGCCAAGGGGTTAGCGGGAGTCTTGACACCGGGGAGCTGTTTTTT. Translating it yields CASSQGVSGSLDTGELFF.